This is a list of T cell receptor beta chains from one sample in a study of metastatic and nonmetastatic thyroid tumors. TCRdb re-called the PCR reads via MiXCR. In the table there are about 24,000 clones, around 20% of which are singletons. Sequenced sample: blood. The source of these receptors is a female donor with papillary thyroid cancer or a benign thyroid nodule (not recorded which). Some clones in this sample may be carry-over from other donors' samples. The CDR3 runs from the conserved cysteine through the conserved F or W. The D gene is left open where the match is weak. Some rows mark clone size as missing; the rest say once, few, many or name a class of expanded clone.

D: .; J: TRBJ2-1; V: TRBV20-1; size: many; CDR3: CSALARSGSYNEQFF; DNA: TGCAGTGCTTTGGCTCGATCGGGCTCCTACAATGAGCAGTTCTTC
D: .; J: TRBJ2-7; V: TRBV10-3; size: medium-sized; CDR3: CAISESGGPEQYF; DNA: TGTGCCATCAGTGAGTCGGGGGGGCCCGAGCAGTACTTC
D: .; J: TRBJ2-1; V: TRBV6-4; size: many; CDR3: CASSDTGRVSYNEQFF; DNA: TGTGCCAGCAGTGACACGGGGCGCGTCTCCTACAATGAGCAGTTCTTC
D: TRBD1; J: TRBJ2-3; V: TRBV12-3/TRBV12-4; size: .; CDR3: CASTVDRERAQYF; DNA: TGTGCCAGCACCGTAGACAGGGAACGAGCCCAGTATTTT
D: .; J: TRBJ2-7; V: TRBV27; size: .; CDR3: CASSLTPSTSYEQYF; DNA: TGTGCCAGCAGTCTGACCCCGTCCACATCCTACGAGCAGTACTTC
D: TRBD1; J: TRBJ1-5; V: TRBV5-1; size: many; CDR3: CASSLAGTGSQPQHF; DNA: TGCGCCAGCAGCTTGGCCGGGACAGGGAGTCAGCCCCAGCATTTT
D: TRBD2; J: TRBJ2-1; V: TRBV12-5; size: many; CDR3: CAGVGRGEHNEQFF; DNA: TGTGCCGGGGTGGGGCGGGGGGAACACAATGAGCAGTTCTTC
D: .; J: TRBJ2-4; V: TRBV7-2; size: many; CDR3: CASSLSPGGGIQYF; DNA: TGTGCCAGCAGCTTATCACCAGGCGGTGGCATTCAGTACTTC
D: TRBD1; J: TRBJ2-1; V: TRBV20-1; size: many; CDR3: CSARDPGQGSHEQFF; DNA: TGCAGTGCTAGAGATCCGGGACAGGGCTCCCATGAGCAGTTCTTC
D: TRBD1; J: TRBJ1-2; V: TRBV5-1; size: many; CDR3: CASSPGQGVGNYGYTF; DNA: TGCGCCAGCAGCCCGGGACAGGGGGTTGGTAACTATGGCTACACCTTC
D: .; J: TRBJ2-2; V: TRBV24-1; size: many; CDR3: CATSDLLFKGELFF; DNA: TGTGCCACCAGTGATTTGCTGTTCAAGGGGGAGCTGTTTTTT